The following is a T cell receptor (beta chain) sequence with its context. The data stem from a study of blood T cell repertoires in COVID-19. Study summary: The United States, Italy and Spain supplied acute and convalescent COVID-19 samples. Sample material is recorded as cDNA or gDNA derived from T cells, B-cell-depleted T cells, or PBMCs.

In the original analysis: Counts of nucleated cells, estimated from reference gene primer amplification, were obtained. Here immunoSEQ multiplex PCR was the method, and the copy in TCRdb shows in-frame clones only, minus some. Clonal size and the V and J genes are those of that table, whereas D and trimming came from the DNA. Among hundreds of thousands of clones, more than 80% were seen once, and the ten largest hold roughly 2.5%. The age range of participants was 18 to 89 years, with residence in about two dozen US areas. The CDR3 runs to 15 residues. The ends lost 0 bases at V and 5 bases at J; junction bases unmatched: 5. Germline assignment: CDR1 WSHSY and CDR2 SAAADI.

The V and J genes are TRBV10-2 and TRBJ2-7; TRBD2 agrees at 9 bases. Sequenced input: PBMCs or T cells enriched from blood (not recorded which). This TCR was recovered from a woman between 18 and 29 years old who had recovered from COVID-19. For the CDR3, the DNA is TGCGCCAGCAGTGAGTCGGGGGGACTAGCAGACGAGCAGTACTTC. It yields the protein CASSESGGLADEQYF.